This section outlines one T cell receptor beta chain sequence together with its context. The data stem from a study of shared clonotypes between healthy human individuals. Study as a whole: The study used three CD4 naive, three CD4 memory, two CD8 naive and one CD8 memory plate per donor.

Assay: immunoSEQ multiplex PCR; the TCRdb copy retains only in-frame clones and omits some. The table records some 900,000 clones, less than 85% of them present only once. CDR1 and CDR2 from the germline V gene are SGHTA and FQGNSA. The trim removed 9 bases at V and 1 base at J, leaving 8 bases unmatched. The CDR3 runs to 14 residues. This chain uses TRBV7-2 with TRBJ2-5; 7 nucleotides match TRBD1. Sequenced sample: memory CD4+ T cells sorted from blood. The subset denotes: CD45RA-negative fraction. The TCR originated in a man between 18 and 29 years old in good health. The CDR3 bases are TGTGCCAGTGAGAGGACAGGCCGCCAAGAGACCCAGTACTTC. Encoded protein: CASERTGRQETQYF.